Sequencing of this T cell receptor beta chain was carried out in a study of T cells after posttransplantation cyclophosphamide. Germline values: CDR1 SGHVS, CDR2 FQNEAQ. The J segment lost 3 bases and the V segment lost 6 bases, leaving 19 bases of the junction unmatched. This CDR3 has 20 residues. This clone was counted ten times or more. Using immunoSEQ multiplex PCR, the repertoire was profiled, and TCRdb retains in-frame clones only, with some absent. Sampling found approximately 39,000 clones, none seen once. This receptor was identified in a girl between 5 and 17 years old in good health, CMV-negative, and a related stem cell transplant donor. The V and J genes are TRBV7-8 and TRBJ2-1; TRBD2 aligns across 11 bases. The source material was PBMCs. The CDR3 loop is CASRGMDRTASGGFYNEQFF. Here the CDR3 DNA reads TGTGCCAGCAGGGGGATGGACAGGACCGCTAGCGGGGGGTTCTACAATGAGCAGTTCTTC.